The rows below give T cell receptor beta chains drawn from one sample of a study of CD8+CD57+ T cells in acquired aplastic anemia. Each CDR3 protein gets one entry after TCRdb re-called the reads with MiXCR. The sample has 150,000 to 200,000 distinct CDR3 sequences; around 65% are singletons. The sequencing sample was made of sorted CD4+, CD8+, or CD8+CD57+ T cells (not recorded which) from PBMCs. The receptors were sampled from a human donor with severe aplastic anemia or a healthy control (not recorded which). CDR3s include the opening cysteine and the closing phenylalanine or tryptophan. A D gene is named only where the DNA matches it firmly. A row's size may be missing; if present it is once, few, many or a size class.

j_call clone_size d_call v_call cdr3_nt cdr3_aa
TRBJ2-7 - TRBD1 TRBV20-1 TGCAGTGCTAGGCTGGACAGGAGCTACTTCTACGAGCAGTACTTC CSARLDRSYFYEQYF
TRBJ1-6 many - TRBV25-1 TGTGCCAGCAGTGAATTCGTCCTGGGTTCACCCCTCCACTTT CASSEFVLGSPLHF
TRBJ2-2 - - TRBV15 TGTGCCACCAGCGGGCAGGATGGCGGCACCGGGGAGCTGTTTTTT CATSGQDGGTGELFF
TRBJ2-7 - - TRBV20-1 TGCAGTGCTAGGAGGCAGACCTACGAGCAGTACTTC CSARRQTYEQYF
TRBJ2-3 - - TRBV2 TGTGCCAGCAGTGAAAGGAGGGTCGTTACGCAGTATTTT CASSERRVVTQYF
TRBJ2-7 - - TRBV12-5 TGTGCTAGTGGTTCTCGAGACCGCTACGAGCAGTACTTC CASGSRDRYEQYF
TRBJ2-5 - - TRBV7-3 TGTGCCAGCAGAATCCCTAACTCGGGGGGCCTGAACACTGACCAAGAGACCCAGTACTTC CASRIPNSGGLNTDQETQYF
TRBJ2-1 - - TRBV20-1 TGCAGTGCTAGTGGGACAACACTTGAGCAGTTCTTC CSASGTTLEQFF
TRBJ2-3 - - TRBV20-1 TGCAGTGCGGGTGGGACACCCAGTACGCAGTATTTT CSAGGTPSTQYF
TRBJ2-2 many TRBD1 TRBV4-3 TGCGCCAGCAGCCACCGACTACAGGGGGCAGCCGGGGAGCTGTTTTTT CASSHRLQGAAGELFF
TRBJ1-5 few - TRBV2 TGTGCCAGCAGCCCCTCGGCCGGAGCAAATCAGCCCCAGCATTTT CASSPSAGANQPQHF
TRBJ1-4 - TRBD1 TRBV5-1 TGCGCCAGCAGCCCTGCCGACAGGGGAGGTGAAAAACTGTTTTTT CASSPADRGGEKLFF
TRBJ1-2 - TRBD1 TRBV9 TGTGCCAGCAGTCTAGACAGGGAGGACGGCTACACCTTC CASSLDREDGYTF
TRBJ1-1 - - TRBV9 TGTGCCAGCAGCGTAGGCCAGGCGAACACTGAAGCTTTCTTT CASSVGQANTEAFF
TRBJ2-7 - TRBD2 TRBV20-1 TGCAGTGCTCGCGTAGTAGGGTCTAGCGGGGGATACGAGCAGTACTTC CSARVVGSSGGYEQYF
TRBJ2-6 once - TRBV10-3 TGTGCCATCAGTGGGCTCGGGAGCTCTGGGGCCAACGTCCTGACTTTC CAISGLGSSGANVLTF
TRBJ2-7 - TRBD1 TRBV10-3 TGTGCCATCAGCGGGGACAGCTACGAGCAGTACTTC CAISGDSYEQYF
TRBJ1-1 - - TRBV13 TGTGCCAGCACCATAGACTGGGGCACCGAAGCTTTCTTT CASTIDWGTEAFF
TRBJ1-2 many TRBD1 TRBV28 TGTGCCAACAGGGGGGGAAATGGCTACACCTTC CANRGGNGYTF
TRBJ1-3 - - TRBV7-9 TGTGCCAGCAGCCCAGTCCCAAACTCTGGAAACACCATATATTTT CASSPVPNSGNTIYF
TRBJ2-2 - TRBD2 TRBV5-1 TGCGCCAGCAGCCAAGCGGGGGGAGACACCGGGGAGCTGTTTTTT CASSQAGGDTGELFF
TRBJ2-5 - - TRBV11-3 TGTGCCAGCTCGGCGGGCCCTCACGAAGAGACCCAGCACTTC CASSAGPHEETQHF
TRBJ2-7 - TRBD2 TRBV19 TGTGCCAGTAGTCGACCCCTTGATAGCGGGGTTCAGGGCGAGCAGTACTTC CASSRPLDSGVQGEQYF
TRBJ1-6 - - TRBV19 TGTGCCAGTAGTCCAGAGCGGGATTATAATTCACCCCTCCACTTT CASSPERDYNSPLHF
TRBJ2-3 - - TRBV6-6 TGTACCAACAGCCCTGCATGGGATACGCAGTATTTT CTNSPAWDTQYF
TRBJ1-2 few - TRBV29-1 TGCAGCGTTGAAGGTGGGCCAAACTATGGCTACACCTTC CSVEGGPNYGYTF
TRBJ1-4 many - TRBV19 TGTGCCAGTAGTATGGCTGAAAAACTGTTTTTT CASSMAEKLFF
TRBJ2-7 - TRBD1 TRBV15 TGTGCCACCAGCAGAGACCCGACAGGGTTCTACGAGCAGTACTTC CATSRDPTGFYEQYF
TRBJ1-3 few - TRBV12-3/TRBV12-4 TGTGCCAGCAGTCCTGTGGCAGGAAACACCATATATTTT CASSPVAGNTIYF
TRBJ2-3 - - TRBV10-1 TGCGCCAGCAGTGAGTCTGAGGAGCCCACAGATACGCAGTATTTT CASSESEEPTDTQYF
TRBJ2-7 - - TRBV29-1 TGCAGCGTTTTGACAGGTGCCTACGAGCAGTACTTC CSVLTGAYEQYF
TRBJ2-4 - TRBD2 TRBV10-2 TGCGCCAGCGGCCCGGGGGGGCTAGCCAAAAACATTCAGTACTTC CASGPGGLAKNIQYF
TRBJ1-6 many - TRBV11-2 TGTGCCAGCAGCTCAAATTTCCGGGGAGGAATAGATAATTCACCCCTCCACTTT CASSSNFRGGIDNSPLHF
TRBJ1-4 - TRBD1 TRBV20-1 TGCAGTGCTAGGGGGGACAGGGGAGGTGAAAAACTGTTTTTT CSARGDRGGEKLFF
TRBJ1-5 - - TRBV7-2 TGTGCCAGCAGCTTAGGTGGAGGGGGGTCGCCCCAGCATTTT CASSLGGGGSPQHF
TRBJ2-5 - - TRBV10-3 TGTGCCATCGGAGCAGGAGGGGAGACCCAGTACTTC CAIGAGGETQYF
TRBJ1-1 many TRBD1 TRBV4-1 TGCGCCAGCAGCCTAAAACAGGGGGCGAGGACTGAAGCTTTCTTT CASSLKQGARTEAFF
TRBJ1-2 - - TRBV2 TGTGCCAGCAGCTCTCCGGGCTACACCTTC CASSSPGYTF
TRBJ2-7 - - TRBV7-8 TGTGCCAGCAGCTTGGCGGGACTTCGCTACGAGCAGTACTTC CASSLAGLRYEQYF
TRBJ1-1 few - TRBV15 TGTGCCACCAGCACTGACCGGGCTAGTGAAGCGAACACTGAAGCTTTCTTT CATSTDRASEANTEAFF
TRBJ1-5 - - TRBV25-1 TGTGCCAGCAGCCCCGGGACGAATAGCAATCAGCCCCAGCATTTT CASSPGTNSNQPQHF